This TCR beta chain appears in the sequencing data of a study of T-cell memory formation after mild COVID-19. There are a few counts of this clonotype. Germline V lookup: CDR1 SGHRS, CDR2 YFSETQ. This CDR3 is built from 14 residues. V was cut by 2 bases and J by 9 bases, with 12 bases left in between. TCRdb recomputed calls from the 5' RACE reads with MiXCR, one row per CDR3 protein. The table records 57,000 or so distinct CDR3 sequences, 9.3% of them present only once. The sample consisted of PBMCs or a T cell subset sorted from them (not recorded which). This TCR derives from a man between 18 and 29 years old who had mild COVID-19 (a few samples of this study predate the infection). Cell type and time point are not known. The V gene is TRBV5-1, the J gene TRBJ1-6; D not certain. The CDR3 DNA reads as TGCGCCAGCAGCTTTGACCCCGGGATTTCACCCCTCCACTTT. It yields the protein CASSFDPGISPLHF.